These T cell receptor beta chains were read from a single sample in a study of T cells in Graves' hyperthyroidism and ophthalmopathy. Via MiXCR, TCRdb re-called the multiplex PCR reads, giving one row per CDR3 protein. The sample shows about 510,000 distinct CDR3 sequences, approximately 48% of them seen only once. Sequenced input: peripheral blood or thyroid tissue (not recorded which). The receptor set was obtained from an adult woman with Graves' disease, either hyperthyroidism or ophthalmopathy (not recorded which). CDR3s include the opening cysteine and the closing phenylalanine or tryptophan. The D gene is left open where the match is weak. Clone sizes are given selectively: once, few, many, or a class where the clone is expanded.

CDR3aa: CASSYSGGYQPQHF; CDR3nt: TGTGCCAGCAGTTACTCGGGGGGATATCAGCCCCAGCATTTT; abundance: few; j_gene: TRBJ1-5; d_gene: .; v_gene: TRBV6-2/TRBV6-3
CDR3aa: CATSGTSGRDEQYF; CDR3nt: TGTGCCACCAGCGGGACTAGCGGGAGAGACGAGCAGTACTTC; abundance: few; j_gene: TRBJ2-7; d_gene: TRBD2; v_gene: TRBV15
CDR3aa: CASSLRGLARTGELFF; CDR3nt: TGCGCCAGCAGCTTGAGGGGGTTAGCGAGAACCGGGGAGCTGTTTTTT; abundance: many; j_gene: TRBJ2-2; d_gene: .; v_gene: TRBV5-1
CDR3aa: CASSVARGGGEKLFF; CDR3nt: TGTGCCAGCAGCGTTGCACGGGGGGGAGGTGAAAAACTGTTTTTT; abundance: .; j_gene: TRBJ1-4; d_gene: .; v_gene: TRBV7-2
CDR3aa: CASSVMGRVTDTQYF; CDR3nt: TGTGCCAGCAGCGTCATGGGGAGGGTTACAGATACGCAGTATTTT; abundance: .; j_gene: TRBJ2-3; d_gene: TRBD2; v_gene: TRBV9
CDR3aa: CASSLPLRGSGGYTF; CDR3nt: TGTGCCAGCAGCTTGCCCCTTAGGGGTTCAGGAGGCTACACCTTC; abundance: few; j_gene: TRBJ1-2; d_gene: .; v_gene: TRBV7-9
CDR3aa: CSVSGLSYEQYF; CDR3nt: TGCAGCGTGAGCGGGCTCTCCTACGAGCAGTACTTC; abundance: once; j_gene: TRBJ2-7; d_gene: .; v_gene: TRBV29-1
CDR3aa: CSVTSGSFIEQYF; CDR3nt: TGCAGCGTCACTAGCGGGAGCTTCATCGAGCAGTACTTC; abundance: .; j_gene: TRBJ2-7; d_gene: TRBD2; v_gene: TRBV29-1
CDR3aa: CASSSHEGPSGTQYF; CDR3nt: TGTGCCAGCAGCTCACATGAGGGCCCTTCTGGGACCCAGTACTTC; abundance: once; j_gene: TRBJ2-5; d_gene: .; v_gene: TRBV7-2
CDR3aa: CASSVRSTATNEKLFF; CDR3nt: TGTGCCAGCAGTGTCCGCTCCACAGCAACTAATGAAAAACTGTTTTTT; abundance: .; j_gene: TRBJ1-4; d_gene: .; v_gene: TRBV2
CDR3aa: CASSPRTGGRNQPQHF; CDR3nt: TGTGCCAGCAGCCCGAGGACAGGGGGAAGAAATCAGCCCCAGCATTTT; abundance: many; j_gene: TRBJ1-5; d_gene: TRBD1; v_gene: TRBV7-2
CDR3aa: CASSSEGGWDEELFF; CDR3nt: TGTGCCAGCAGCTCGGAAGGGGGGTGGGATGAAGAACTGTTTTTT; abundance: .; j_gene: TRBJ1-4; d_gene: .; v_gene: TRBV10-3
CDR3aa: CASSDRDIYGELFF; CDR3nt: TGTGCCAGCAGCGATAGGGACATCTACGGGGAGCTGTTTTTT; abundance: .; j_gene: TRBJ2-2; d_gene: .; v_gene: TRBV7-2
CDR3aa: CASSMGGGASEKLFF; CDR3nt: TGTGCCAGCAGCATGGGAGGGGGCGCGAGTGAAAAACTGTTTTTT; abundance: many; j_gene: TRBJ1-4; d_gene: TRBD1; v_gene: TRBV7-9
CDR3aa: CASSPFRTGGRYGYTF; CDR3nt: TGTGCCAGCAGTCCCTTCCGGACAGGGGGCCGGTATGGCTACACCTTC; abundance: .; j_gene: TRBJ1-2; d_gene: TRBD1; v_gene: TRBV2
CDR3aa: CASSLFPGMGSNQPQHF; CDR3nt: TGTGCCAGCAGCTTATTTCCGGGGATGGGTAGCAATCAGCCCCAGCATTTT; abundance: many; j_gene: TRBJ1-5; d_gene: .; v_gene: TRBV7-2
CDR3aa: CASTDDSGPRMHF; CDR3nt: TGTGCCAGTACCGACGACAGCGGGCCCCGAATGCATTTT; abundance: few; j_gene: TRBJ1-5; d_gene: .; v_gene: TRBV19
CDR3aa: CSVSGQGAGEQYF; CDR3nt: TGCAGCGTAAGCGGACAGGGTGCGGGAGAGCAGTACTTC; abundance: few; j_gene: TRBJ2-7; d_gene: TRBD1; v_gene: TRBV29-1
CDR3aa: CASSNRDRQETQYF; CDR3nt: TGTGCCAGCAGTAACCGGGACAGGCAAGAGACCCAGTACTTC; abundance: many; j_gene: TRBJ2-5; d_gene: TRBD1; v_gene: TRBV12-3/TRBV12-4
CDR3aa: CSVGDSDNSPLHF; CDR3nt: TGCAGCGTTGGGGACAGTGATAATTCACCCCTCCACTTT; abundance: .; j_gene: TRBJ1-6; d_gene: TRBD1; v_gene: TRBV29-1
CDR3aa: CASSPPGEGEQYF; CDR3nt: TGTGCCAGCAGCCCGCCCGGGGAGGGCGAGCAGTACTTC; abundance: many; j_gene: TRBJ2-7; d_gene: TRBD2; v_gene: TRBV7-6
CDR3aa: CASSLGGAANVLTF; CDR3nt: TGTGCCAGCAGCTTAGGTGGAGCGGCCAACGTCCTGACTTTC; abundance: .; j_gene: TRBJ2-6; d_gene: .; v_gene: TRBV7-9
CDR3aa: CASSLFWGQGAREQYF; CDR3nt: TGTGCCAGCAGCTTATTCTGGGGACAGGGGGCGCGGGAGCAGTACTTC; abundance: many; j_gene: TRBJ2-7; d_gene: TRBD1; v_gene: TRBV7-9
CDR3aa: CASSQMDNQETQYF; CDR3nt: TGCGCCAGCAGCCAAATGGACAACCAAGAGACCCAGTACTTC; abundance: .; j_gene: TRBJ2-5; d_gene: .; v_gene: TRBV5-5
CDR3aa: CSARTGLAVYEQYF; CDR3nt: TGCAGTGCGCGAACGGGACTAGCGGTCTACGAGCAGTACTTC; abundance: .; j_gene: TRBJ2-7; d_gene: TRBD2; v_gene: TRBV20-1
CDR3aa: CASTITGGLSNTEAFF; CDR3nt: TGTGCCAGCACCATCACAGGGGGCCTATCGAACACTGAAGCTTTCTTT; abundance: many; j_gene: TRBJ1-1; d_gene: TRBD1; v_gene: TRBV7-9
CDR3aa: CASSWTGGDNSPLHF; CDR3nt: TGTGCCAGCAGTTGGACAGGGGGCGATAATTCACCCCTCCACTTT; abundance: .; j_gene: TRBJ1-6; d_gene: TRBD1; v_gene: TRBV28
CDR3aa: CASGTGVGNTIYF; CDR3nt: TGTGCCAGCGGGACAGGTGTTGGAAACACCATATATTTT; abundance: .; j_gene: TRBJ1-3; d_gene: TRBD1; v_gene: TRBV2
CDR3aa: CATSRDGQGETQYF; CDR3nt: TGTGCCACCAGCAGAGATGGACAGGGAGAGACCCAGTACTTC; abundance: many; j_gene: TRBJ2-5; d_gene: TRBD1; v_gene: TRBV15
CDR3aa: CSVDGGIGGCTF; CDR3nt: TGCAGCGTTGATGGGGGAATAGGCGGCTGCACCTTC; abundance: .; j_gene: TRBJ1-2; d_gene: .; v_gene: TRBV29-1
CDR3aa: CASSFRGPQPQHF; CDR3nt: TGTGCCAGCAGTTTCAGGGGACCCCAGCCCCAGCATTTT; abundance: .; j_gene: TRBJ1-5; d_gene: .; v_gene: TRBV6-1
CDR3aa: CASSPYGQNTEAFF; CDR3nt: TGTGCCAGCAGCCCCTACGGGCAGAACACTGAAGCTTTCTTT; abundance: few; j_gene: TRBJ1-1; d_gene: .; v_gene: TRBV7-3
CDR3aa: CASSPGTGGLEFSNQPQHF; CDR3nt: TGCGCCAGCAGCCCCGGGACAGGGGGGTTAGAATTTAGCAATCAGCCCCAGCATTTT; abundance: .; j_gene: TRBJ1-5; d_gene: TRBD1; v_gene: TRBV5-1
CDR3aa: CASSFGTGGKYPGNTIYF; CDR3nt: TGTGCCAGCAGCTTTGGGACAGGGGGCAAATACCCTGGAAACACCATATATTTT; abundance: many; j_gene: TRBJ1-3; d_gene: TRBD1; v_gene: TRBV7-9
CDR3aa: CASIAAPFESPLHF; CDR3nt: TGTGCCAGCATCGCGGCCCCCTTTGAGTCACCCCTCCACTTT; abundance: many; j_gene: TRBJ1-6; d_gene: .; v_gene: TRBV2
CDR3aa: CASSLDGPGREKLFF; CDR3nt: TGCGCCAGCAGCTTGGACGGCCCCGGTCGGGAAAAACTGTTTTTT; abundance: .; j_gene: TRBJ1-4; d_gene: .; v_gene: TRBV5-1
CDR3aa: CATKSGLAINTGELFF; CDR3nt: TGTGCCACCAAATCGGGACTAGCGATTAACACCGGGGAGCTGTTTTTT; abundance: once; j_gene: TRBJ2-2; d_gene: TRBD2; v_gene: TRBV10-3
CDR3aa: CSTRLGGWWTQYF; CDR3nt: TGCAGCACCCGGCTGGGGGGGTGGTGGACCCAGTACTTC; abundance: .; j_gene: TRBJ2-5; d_gene: TRBD2; v_gene: TRBV29-1
CDR3aa: CATRLAGVGEQYF; CDR3nt: TGTGCCACCCGACTAGCGGGAGTGGGGGAGCAGTACTTC; abundance: .; j_gene: TRBJ2-7; d_gene: TRBD2; v_gene: TRBV7-9
CDR3aa: CASSLGHGRETQYF; CDR3nt: TGCGCCAGCAGCTTGGGCCACGGGAGGGAGACCCAGTACTTC; abundance: .; j_gene: TRBJ2-5; d_gene: TRBD2; v_gene: TRBV5-1
CDR3aa: CASRNGGGSNEKLFF; CDR3nt: TGTGCCAGCAGAAACGGGGGCGGTTCTAATGAAAAACTGTTTTTT; abundance: many; j_gene: TRBJ1-4; d_gene: .; v_gene: TRBV6-5
CDR3aa: CASSSRTGGGQPQHF; CDR3nt: TGTGCCAGCAGCTCCCGGACAGGGGGCGGACAGCCCCAGCATTTT; abundance: many; j_gene: TRBJ1-5; d_gene: TRBD1; v_gene: TRBV5-6
CDR3aa: CASSIRDRGLAGELFF; CDR3nt: TGTGCCAGCAGCATCCGGGACAGGGGGCTAGCCGGGGAGCTGTTTTTT; abundance: many; j_gene: TRBJ2-2; d_gene: TRBD1; v_gene: TRBV9
CDR3aa: CASSPQPGQNNQPQHF; CDR3nt: TGTGCCAGCAGCCCCCAGCCGGGACAGAATAATCAGCCCCAGCATTTT; abundance: few; j_gene: TRBJ1-5; d_gene: TRBD1; v_gene: TRBV7-2
CDR3aa: CAISEEGIQETQYF; CDR3nt: TGTGCCATCAGTGAGGAGGGGATACAAGAGACCCAGTACTTC; abundance: .; j_gene: TRBJ2-5; d_gene: .; v_gene: TRBV10-3
CDR3aa: CASSSRLLSSTDTQYF; CDR3nt: TGTGCCAGCAGTTCCAGACTCCTCTCTAGCACAGATACGCAGTATTTT; abundance: .; j_gene: TRBJ2-3; d_gene: .; v_gene: TRBV11-1
CDR3aa: CSVDAGVSDTQYF; CDR3nt: TGCAGCGTTGATGCGGGAGTATCGGATACGCAGTATTTT; abundance: few; j_gene: TRBJ2-3; d_gene: TRBD2; v_gene: TRBV29-1
CDR3aa: CASSDGQGGLAEETQYF; CDR3nt: TGTGCCAGCAGTGATGGACAGGGGGGACTAGCGGAAGAGACCCAGTACTTC; abundance: .; j_gene: TRBJ2-5; d_gene: .; v_gene: TRBV25-1
CDR3aa: CASTSSGLSEQYF; CDR3nt: TGTGCCAGCACCTCTTCGGGGTTAAGCGAGCAGTACTTC; abundance: few; j_gene: TRBJ2-7; d_gene: .; v_gene: TRBV11-1
CDR3aa: CASSLGTVSEQYF; CDR3nt: TGTGCCAGCAGTCTAGGGACAGTGAGTGAGCAGTACTTC; abundance: .; j_gene: TRBJ2-7; d_gene: TRBD1; v_gene: TRBV12-3/TRBV12-4
CDR3aa: CASSVSSPGRGRGSNQPQHF; CDR3nt: TGTGCCAGCAGTGTTAGCAGTCCGGGACGAGGAAGGGGTAGCAATCAGCCCCAGCATTTT; abundance: .; j_gene: TRBJ1-5; d_gene: .; v_gene: TRBV6-1